Given below is one T cell receptor beta chain in context. Here immunoSEQ multiplex PCR was the method, and the copy in TCRdb shows in-frame clones only, minus some. Altogether approximately 100,000 clones are present, 70% to 90% being singletons, with the ten largest covering 2% to 2.5%. The data were obtained in a study of blood T cell repertoires in COVID-19. For the study at large: Sources were T cells, B-cell-depleted T cells, or PBMCs; the material itself was cDNA or gDNA.

The CDR3 contains 19 residues. The V gene end was trimmed by 0 bases and the J gene end by 2 bases; junction bases not matched to a gene: 16. Germline V gene lookup returns CDR1 GTSNPN and CDR2 SVGIG (reference sequence). The origin of this receptor is a human donor in a cohort sampled during active COVID-19. The sample was peripheral blood. The chain combines TRBV30 with TRBJ2-7; 10 nucleotides align to TRBD2. The CDR3 bases are TGTGCCTGGAGTGTATTGCCAGCGGGGGGGCAGTACTATACCTACGAGCAGTACTTC. The encoded protein is CAWSVLPAGGQYYTYEQYF.